The rows below give T cell receptor beta chains drawn from one sample of a study of CD8+ T cells in alopecia areata. Here immunoSEQ multiplex PCR was the method, and the copy in TCRdb shows in-frame clones only, minus some. The sample carries about 120,000 clones, about half recorded once. The material was CD4+ T cells sorted from blood, obtained at week 4, from a patient treated with tofacitinib. The receptors were gathered from a human donor with alopecia areata. The CDR3 runs from the conserved cysteine through the conserved F or W. The D gene is left open where the match is weak. Expanded clones are given a class, and other clones once, few, many or no size at all.

TRBJ1-5,TRBD1,few,TRBV11-2,CASSGGVGQHQPQHF,TGTGCCAGCAGCGGTGGTGTGGGACAGCATCAGCCCCAGCATTTT
TRBJ2-1,TRBD2,-,TRBV5-1,CASSLGQREYNEQFF,TGCGCCAGCAGCTTGGGCCAGCGGGAGTACAATGAGCAGTTCTTC
TRBJ2-7,TRBD2,few,TRBV30,CQTSGYYEQYF,TGTCAAACTAGCGGTTACTACGAGCAGTACTTC
TRBJ2-5,-,-,TRBV4-2,CASSRDGGAETQYF,TGTGCCAGCAGCCGAGATGGGGGAGCGGAGACCCAGTACTTC
TRBJ2-1,-,-,TRBV30,CAWSVQGRGSYNEQFF,TGTGCCTGGAGTGTACAGGGGAGGGGCTCCTACAATGAGCAGTTCTTC
TRBJ2-3,-,-,TRBV5-1,CASSLRQSLPDTQYF,TGCGCCAGCAGCTTGCGGCAGTCTTTGCCAGATACGCAGTATTTT
TRBJ2-5,-,once,TRBV5-1,CASSLGGLQETQYF,TGCGCCAGCAGCTTGGGGGGCCTGCAAGAGACCCAGTACTTC
TRBJ2-7,TRBD2,few,TRBV7-9,CASSASGASYEQYF,TGTGCCAGCAGCGCCAGCGGGGCATCCTACGAGCAGTACTTC
TRBJ1-2,-,-,TRBV4-1,CASSQVFGGPPGYTF,TGCGCCAGCAGCCAAGTTTTCGGCGGGCCCCCGGGCTACACCTTC
TRBJ2-2,-,few,TRBV29-1,CSVAEQGGTGELFF,TGCAGCGTTGCCGAACAGGGCGGAACCGGGGAGCTGTTTTTT
TRBJ2-2,TRBD2,-,TRBV29-1,CSVSILAGSTGELFF,TGCAGCGTCTCCATCCTAGCGGGAAGCACCGGGGAGCTGTTTTTT
TRBJ2-7,TRBD1,once,TRBV5-1,CASSGQGNYEQYF,TGCGCCAGCAGCGGACAGGGGAACTACGAGCAGTACTTC
TRBJ1-2,-,-,TRBV9,CASSATGQTPNYGYTF,TGTGCCAGCAGCGCAACCGGACAGACCCCTAACTATGGCTACACCTTC
TRBJ2-3,TRBD1,-,TRBV29-1,CSATGTARTDTQYF,TGCAGCGCCACCGGGACAGCCCGCACAGATACGCAGTATTTT
TRBJ1-5,-,-,TRBV7-9,CASSPRDSNQPQHF,TGTGCCAGCAGCCCCAGGGACAGCAATCAGCCCCAGCATTTT
TRBJ2-3,-,-,TRBV7-2,CASSLVAADTQYF,TGTGCCAGCAGCTTGGTGGCGGCAGATACGCAGTATTTT
TRBJ2-3,TRBD2,-,TRBV5-1,CASSLGATSGPTDTQYF,TGCGCCAGCAGCTTGGGGGCGACTAGCGGGCCCACAGATACGCAGTATTTT
TRBJ1-1,-,-,TRBV29-1,CSVRSGPNTEAFF,TGCAGCGTTAGGTCCGGACCGAACACTGAAGCTTTCTTT
TRBJ1-1,-,-,TRBV5-1,CASSLKLEGLNTEAFF,TGCGCCAGCAGCTTGAAACTCGAGGGGCTCAACACTGAAGCTTTCTTT
TRBJ2-1,-,-,TRBV11-1,CASSLNAGQGSNEQFF,TGTGCCAGCAGCTTAAATGCTGGTCAAGGCTCCAATGAGCAGTTCTTC
TRBJ2-1,TRBD1,-,TRBV6-1,CASSGGQGKATNEQFF,TGTGCCAGCAGTGGGGGACAGGGGAAGGCAACCAATGAGCAGTTCTTC
TRBJ1-3,-,-,TRBV6-5,CASREQGFSGNTIYF,TGTGCCAGCAGAGAACAGGGCTTCTCTGGAAACACCATATATTTT
TRBJ2-1,-,few,TRBV5-1,CASTQSPGGPLEQFF,TGCGCCAGCACCCAGTCTCCCGGGGGCCCCTTGGAGCAGTTCTTC
TRBJ2-4,TRBD2,-,TRBV7-8,CASSQGTSGGLLAKNIQYF,TGTGCCAGCAGCCAAGGGACTAGCGGGGGCTTACTAGCCAAAAACATTCAGTACTTC
TRBJ1-5,-,-,TRBV30,CAWGTNPPQPQHF,TGTGCCTGGGGGACAAACCCTCCTCAGCCCCAGCATTTT
TRBJ1-2,-,-,TRBV5-1,CASSLQGFEDGYTF,TGCGCCAGCAGCCTCCAGGGATTTGAGGATGGCTACACCTTC
TRBJ1-1,TRBD1,few,TRBV5-4,CASSLGQINTEAFF,TGTGCCAGCAGCCTGGGACAGATTAACACTGAAGCTTTCTTT
TRBJ2-6,-,-,TRBV11-2,CASSTRPRSSGANVLTF,TGTGCCAGCAGCACCCGGCCCAGGAGCTCTGGGGCCAACGTCCTGACTTTC
TRBJ2-3,-,-,TRBV13,CASSPQPKDTQYF,TGTGCCAGCAGCCCACAACCTAAAGATACGCAGTATTTT
TRBJ1-3,-,few,TRBV6-6,CASSGSGNTIYF,TGTGCCAGCAGCGGGAGCGGAAACACCATATATTTT
TRBJ2-2,-,-,TRBV2,CASKDRIGSGELFF,TGTGCCAGCAAAGACCGAATTGGGTCCGGGGAGCTGTTTTTT
TRBJ1-5,TRBD1,-,TRBV9,CASSVGTGSNQPQHF,TGTGCCAGCAGCGTTGGGACAGGGAGCAATCAGCCCCAGCATTTT
TRBJ2-3,-,-,TRBV7-6,CASSLGGTQYF,TGTGCCAGCAGCTTAGGGGGCACGCAGTATTTT
TRBJ2-7,-,few,TRBV5-1,CASSFDSGAYEQYF,TGCGCCAGCAGCTTTGACAGTGGTGCCTACGAGCAGTACTTC
TRBJ1-2,-,few,TRBV4-2,CASSQVQRGYGYTF,TGTGCCAGCAGCCAAGTCCAACGGGGCTATGGCTACACCTTC
TRBJ2-1,TRBD2,-,TRBV2,CASSDLAAYNEQFF,TGTGCCAGCAGTGATCTAGCGGCCTACAATGAGCAGTTCTTC
TRBJ1-2,TRBD1,few,TRBV6-6,CASTPTGNYGYTF,TGTGCCAGCACCCCGACAGGGAACTATGGCTACACCTTC
TRBJ1-5,TRBD1,-,TRBV6-6,CASWGQINQPQHF,TGTGCCAGCTGGGGACAGATAAATCAGCCCCAGCATTTT
TRBJ1-6,TRBD1,-,TRBV27,CASSFGTGLNSPLHF,TGTGCCAGCAGTTTCGGGACAGGGTTGAATTCACCCCTCCACTTT
TRBJ1-6,TRBD1,once,TRBV6-5,CASSYSTRGGNSPLHF,TGTGCCAGCAGTTACTCGACCAGGGGGGGGAATTCACCCCTCCACTTT
TRBJ2-1,-,-,TRBV7-2,CASSRQANEQFF,TGTGCCAGTTCTCGACAGGCTAATGAGCAGTTCTTC
TRBJ2-5,-,-,TRBV5-1,CASSLTREETQYF,TGCGCCAGCAGCTTGACCAGGGAAGAGACCCAGTACTTC
TRBJ1-2,-,few,TRBV27,CASSLGPVYGYTF,TGTGCCAGCAGTTTAGGGCCGGTCTATGGCTACACCTTC
TRBJ2-7,TRBD1,-,TRBV6-1,CASRTGGADYEQYF,TGTGCCAGCAGAACAGGGGGCGCGGACTACGAGCAGTACTTC
TRBJ2-7,-,-,TRBV29-1,CSVEDQGGSYEQYF,TGCAGCGTTGAAGATCAGGGAGGCTCCTACGAGCAGTACTTC
TRBJ2-1,-,-,TRBV20-1,CSARRYNEQFF,TGCAGTGCTAGAAGGTACAATGAGCAGTTCTTC
TRBJ2-1,TRBD1,few,TRBV19,CASSIEGTVFSYNEQFF,TGTGCCAGTAGTATAGAGGGGACAGTCTTTTCCTACAATGAGCAGTTCTTC
TRBJ1-1,-,-,TRBV29-1,CSVEGGARNTEAFF,TGCAGCGTTGAAGGAGGCGCCAGGAACACTGAAGCTTTCTTT